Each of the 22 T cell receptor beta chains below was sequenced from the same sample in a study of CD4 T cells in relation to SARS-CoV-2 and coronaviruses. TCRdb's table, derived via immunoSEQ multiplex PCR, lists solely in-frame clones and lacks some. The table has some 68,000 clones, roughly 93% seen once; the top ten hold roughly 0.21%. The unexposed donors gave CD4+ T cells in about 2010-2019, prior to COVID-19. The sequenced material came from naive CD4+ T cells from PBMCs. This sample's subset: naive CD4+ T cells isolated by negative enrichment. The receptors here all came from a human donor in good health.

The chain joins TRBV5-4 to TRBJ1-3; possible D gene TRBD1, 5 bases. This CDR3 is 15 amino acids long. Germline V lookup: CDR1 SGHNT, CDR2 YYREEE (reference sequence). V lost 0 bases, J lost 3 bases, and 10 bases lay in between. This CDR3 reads CASSLAGLSGNTIYF. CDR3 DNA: TGTGCCAGCAGCTTGGCGGGGCTTAGTGGAAACACCATATATTTT.

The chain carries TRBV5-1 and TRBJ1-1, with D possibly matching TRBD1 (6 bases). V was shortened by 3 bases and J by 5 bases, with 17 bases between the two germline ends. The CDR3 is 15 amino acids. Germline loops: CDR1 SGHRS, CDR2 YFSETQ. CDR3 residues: CASSSINRVGTEAFF. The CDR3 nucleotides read TGCGCCAGCAGCTCCATAAACAGGGTAGGAACTGAAGCTTTCTTT.

The CDR3 DNA reads TGCGCCAGCAGCTTCGGGCAGGCGGGAAACATTCAGTACTTC. Amino acids: CASSFGQAGNIQYF. The V gene is TRBV5-1, the J gene TRBJ2-4; D perhaps matches TRBD2 (5 bases). Between the trimmed V and J ends, which lost 2 bases and 6 bases, there was a span of 12 bases. Germline V CDR1 and CDR2: SGHRS, YFSETQ. The CDR3 spans 14 residues.

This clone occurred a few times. CDR3 coding DNA: TGTGCCAGCAGCCCCTGGGACCACACCGGGGAGCTGTTTTTT. It codes for CASSPWDHTGELFF. The rearrangement uses TRBV11-3 and TRBJ2-2, with D perhaps assigned TRBD1 or TRBD2 (5 bases each). The germline V and J ends were trimmed by 5 bases and 3 bases, with 10 bases remaining between them. Germline CDR1 is SGHNT and CDR2 is YENEEA. CDR3 length: 14 amino acids.

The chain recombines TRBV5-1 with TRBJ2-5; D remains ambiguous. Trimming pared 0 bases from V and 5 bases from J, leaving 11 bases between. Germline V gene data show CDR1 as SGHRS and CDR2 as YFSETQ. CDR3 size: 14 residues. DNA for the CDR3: TGCGCCAGCAGCTTGGAAGGGTCACGGGAGACCCAGTACTTC. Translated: CASSLEGSRETQYF.

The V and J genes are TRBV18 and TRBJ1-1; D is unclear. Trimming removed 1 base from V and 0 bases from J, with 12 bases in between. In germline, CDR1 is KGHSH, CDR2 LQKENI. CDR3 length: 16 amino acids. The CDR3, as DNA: TGTGCCAGCTCACCACGAGCGGGAAGCATGAACACTGAAGCTTTCTTT. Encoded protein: CASSPRAGSMNTEAFF.

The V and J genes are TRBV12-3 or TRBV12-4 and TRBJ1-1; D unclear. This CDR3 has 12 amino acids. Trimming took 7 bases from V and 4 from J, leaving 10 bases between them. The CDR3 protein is CASKWAGTEAFF. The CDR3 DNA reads TGTGCCAGCAAATGGGCGGGCACTGAAGCTTTCTTT.

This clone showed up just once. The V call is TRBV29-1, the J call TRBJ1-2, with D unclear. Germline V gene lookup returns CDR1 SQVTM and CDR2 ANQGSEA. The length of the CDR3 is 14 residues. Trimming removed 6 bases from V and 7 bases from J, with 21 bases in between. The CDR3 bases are TGCAGCGTAGAGGACCTCCCTGGTCCCACTGGCTACACCTTC. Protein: CSVEDLPGPTGYTF.

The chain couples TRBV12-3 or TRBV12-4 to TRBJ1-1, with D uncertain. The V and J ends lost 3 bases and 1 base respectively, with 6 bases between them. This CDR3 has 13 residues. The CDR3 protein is CASSFAGNTEAFF. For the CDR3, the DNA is TGTGCCAGCAGTTTTGCAGGGAACACTGAAGCTTTCTTT.

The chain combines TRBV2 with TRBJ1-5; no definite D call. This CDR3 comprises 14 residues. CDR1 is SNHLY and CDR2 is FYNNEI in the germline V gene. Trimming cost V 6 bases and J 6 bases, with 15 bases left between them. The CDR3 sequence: CASSAPVGGQPQHF. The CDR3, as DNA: TGTGCCAGCAGCGCCCCTGTAGGAGGTCAGCCCCAGCATTTT.

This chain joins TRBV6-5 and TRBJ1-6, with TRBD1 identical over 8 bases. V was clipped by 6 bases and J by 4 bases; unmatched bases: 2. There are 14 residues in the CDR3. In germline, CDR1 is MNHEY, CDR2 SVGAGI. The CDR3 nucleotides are TGTGCCAGCAGCCGACAGGGGTATAATTCACCCCTCCACTTT. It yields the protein CASSRQGYNSPLHF.

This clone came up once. The CDR3, as DNA: TGTGCCTGGAGTCCGAGGGGGGAGCAGTACTTC. Translating gives CAWSPRGEQYF. The chain is built from TRBV30 and TRBJ2-7; possible D gene TRBD1, 6 bases. The CDR3 consists of 11 residues. Germline CDR1 and CDR2: GTSNPN and SVGIG (reference sequence). Deletions cut 2 bases from V and 7 bases from J, with 9 bases between.

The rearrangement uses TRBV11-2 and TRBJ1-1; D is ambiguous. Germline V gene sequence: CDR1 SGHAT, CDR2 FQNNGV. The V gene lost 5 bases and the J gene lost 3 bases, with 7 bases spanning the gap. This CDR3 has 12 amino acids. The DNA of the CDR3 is TGTGCCAGCAGCGCCGGGTACACTGAAGCTTTCTTT. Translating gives CASSAGYTEAFF.

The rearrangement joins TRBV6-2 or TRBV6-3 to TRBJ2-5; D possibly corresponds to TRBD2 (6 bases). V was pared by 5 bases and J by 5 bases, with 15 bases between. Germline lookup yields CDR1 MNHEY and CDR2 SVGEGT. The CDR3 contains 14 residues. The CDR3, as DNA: TGTGCCAGCAGTACCTGGGCTAGCGTGGAGACCCAGTACTTC. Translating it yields CASSTWASVETQYF.

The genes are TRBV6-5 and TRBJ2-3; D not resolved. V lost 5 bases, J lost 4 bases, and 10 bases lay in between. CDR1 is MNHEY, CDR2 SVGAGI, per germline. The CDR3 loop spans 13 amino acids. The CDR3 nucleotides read TGTGCCAGCAGTCCCCGGGCTCCAGATACGCAGTATTTT. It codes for CASSPRAPDTQYF.

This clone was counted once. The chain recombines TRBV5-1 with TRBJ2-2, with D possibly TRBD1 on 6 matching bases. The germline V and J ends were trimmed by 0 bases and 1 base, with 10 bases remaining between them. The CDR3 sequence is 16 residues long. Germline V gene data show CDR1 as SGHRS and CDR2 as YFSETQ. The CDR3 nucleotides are TGCGCCAGCAGCTTGGAACGCAGGGGGAACACCGGGGAGCTGTTTTTT. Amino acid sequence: CASSLERRGNTGELFF. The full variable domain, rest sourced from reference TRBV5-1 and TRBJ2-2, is KAGVTQTPRYLIKTRGQQVTLSCSPISGHRSVSWYQQTPGQGLQFLFEYFSETQRNKGNFPGRFSGRQFSNSRSEMNVSTLELGDSALYLCASSLERRGNTGELFFGEGSRLTVL.

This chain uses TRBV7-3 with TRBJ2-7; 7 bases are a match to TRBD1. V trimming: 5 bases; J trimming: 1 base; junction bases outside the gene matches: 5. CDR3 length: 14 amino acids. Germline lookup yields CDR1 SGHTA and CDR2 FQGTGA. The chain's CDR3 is CASSLRDRSYEQYF. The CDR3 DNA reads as TGTGCCAGCAGCCTCCGGGACAGATCCTACGAGCAGTACTTC.

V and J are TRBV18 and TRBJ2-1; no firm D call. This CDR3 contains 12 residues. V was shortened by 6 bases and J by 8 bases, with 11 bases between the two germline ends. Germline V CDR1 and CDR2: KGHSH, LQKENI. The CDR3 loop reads CASSPGQYEQFF. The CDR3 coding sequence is TGTGCCAGCTCTCCAGGCCAGTATGAGCAGTTCTTC.

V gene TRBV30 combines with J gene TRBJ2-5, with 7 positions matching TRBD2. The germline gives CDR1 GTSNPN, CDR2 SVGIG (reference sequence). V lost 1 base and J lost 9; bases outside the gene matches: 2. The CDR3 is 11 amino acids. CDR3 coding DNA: TGTGCCTGGAGTGCCCGGGAGGCCCAGTACTTC. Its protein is CAWSAREAQYF.

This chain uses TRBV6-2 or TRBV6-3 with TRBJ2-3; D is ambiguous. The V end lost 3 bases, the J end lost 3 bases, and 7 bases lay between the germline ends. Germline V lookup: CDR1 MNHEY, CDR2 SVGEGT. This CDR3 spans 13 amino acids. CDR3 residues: CASSYPATDTQYF. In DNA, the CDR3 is TGTGCCAGCAGTTATCCAGCTACAGATACGCAGTATTTT.

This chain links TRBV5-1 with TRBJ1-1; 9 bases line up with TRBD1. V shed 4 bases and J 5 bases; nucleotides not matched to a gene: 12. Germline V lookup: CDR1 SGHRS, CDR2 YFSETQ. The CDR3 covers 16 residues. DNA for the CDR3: TGCGCCAGCAGCACGGGACAGGGAATGATGGGGACTGAAGCTTTCTTT. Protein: CASSTGQGMMGTEAFF.

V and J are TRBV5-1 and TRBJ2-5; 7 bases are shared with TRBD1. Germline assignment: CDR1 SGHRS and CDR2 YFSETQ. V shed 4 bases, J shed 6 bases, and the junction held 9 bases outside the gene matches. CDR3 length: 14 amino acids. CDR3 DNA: TGCGCCAGCAGCCCACAGACAGGGAGCAAGACCCAGTACTTC. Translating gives CASSPQTGSKTQYF.